The TCR beta chain under discussion was sequenced for a study of blood T cells in healthy people across ages. Study in general: About one barcoded beta molecule was captured per two T cells (by template switching). Study observations and caveats: The recorded TCR beta diversity per million T cells decreased in a roughly linear manner with age.

In germline, CDR1 is MNHEY, CDR2 SMNVEV (reference sequence). Trimming removed 2 bases from V and 4 bases from J, with 12 bases in between. CDR3 size: 16 residues. Ranging in age from about 6 to 90, the donors were healthy Caucasian individuals from Russia. A second PCR of 7 to 11 cycles used a sample-barcoded 5' primer and a J-beta primer mix. One entry per CDR3 protein, called by TCRdb with MiXCR from the 5' RACE reads. This sample has some 1.6 million distinct CDR3 sequences, with roughly 30% found just once. This clonotype has only a few counts. Its specificity is unknown. V is TRBV27 and J is TRBJ2-6; D remains ambiguous. The clonotype comes from a woman aged 25 to 45 in good health. Sequencing was carried out using blood. The CDR3 DNA reads as TGTGCCAGCAGTTTAGAACCAACCGCCGGGGCCAACGTCCTGACTTTC. Translated: CASSLEPTAGANVLTF.